A single sample gave rise to the 22 T cell receptor beta chains below, sequenced in a study of OX40 agonist ivuxolimab in advanced cancers. Profiling relied on immunoSEQ multiplex PCR, and the TCRdb table lists in-frame clones only, not all of them. The data contain almost 85,000 clones, about 82% of them singletons. The sample here was CD4+ or CD8+ T cells sorted from blood, taken in a trial of the OX40 agonist ivuxolimab. Receptors originate from an adult with an advanced solid tumor such as melanoma, head and neck, liver or kidney cancer.

This chain connects TRBV19 to TRBJ2-1, with 16 nucleotides matching TRBD2. The CDR3 has 17 residues. V was pared by 2 bases and J by 10 bases, with 8 bases of the junction left unmatched. Germline V gene data show CDR1 as LNHDA and CDR2 as SQIVND (reference sequence). Here the CDR3 reads CASSISEGLAGGNEQFF. The CDR3 DNA is TGTGCCAGTAGTATAAGCGAGGGACTAGCGGGGGGGAACGAGCAGTTCTTC.

This clone was recorded a few times. V gene TRBV30 combines with J gene TRBJ1-2; the match to TRBD1 covers 9 bases. V gave up 4 bases and J gave up 6 bases; unmatched junction bases: 3. CDR1 GTSNPN and CDR2 SVGIG come from the germline V gene (reference sequence). This CDR3 contains 12 residues. CDR3 sequence reads: CAWNRGQDGYTF. The CDR3 coding sequence is TGTGCCTGGAACAGGGGGCAGGATGGCTACACCTTC.

The chain employs TRBV6-5 and TRBJ2-7, with D perhaps TRBD1 (6 bases). The CDR3 contains 12 residues. Germline CDR1 reads MNHEY; CDR2 reads SVGAGI. The V gene lost 5 bases and the J gene lost 7 bases, with 12 bases spanning the gap. CDR3 residues: CASSQQGREQYF. The CDR3 coding sequence is TGTGCCAGCAGTCAACAGGGCAGGGAGCAGTACTTC.

The chain uses TRBV11-1 and TRBJ1-1; D is unresolved. V was cut by 5 bases and J by 4 bases, with 14 bases left in between. This CDR3 comprises 14 residues. Germline lookup yields CDR1 SGHAT and CDR2 FQDESV (reference sequence). The CDR3, as DNA: TGTGCCAGCAGCAAGGACCAATTCTTCACTGAAGCTTTCTTT. Its protein product is CASSKDQFFTEAFF.

V usage is TRBV5-4 and J usage is TRBJ1-4; TRBD1 is a possible D gene (6 bases). V lost 4 bases and J lost 4, with 14 bases in between. Germline V gene lookup returns CDR1 SGHNT and CDR2 YYREEE (reference sequence). The CDR3 is made up of 15 amino acids. CDR3 region: CASSQGTPLNEKLFF. CDR3 sequence (DNA): TGTGCCAGCAGCCAGGGGACACCGCTTAATGAAAAACTGTTTTTT.

CDR3 protein: CASSRLLAGGSKDTQYF. In nucleotides, the CDR3 is TGTGCCAGCAGCCGACTACTAGCGGGGGGGAGTAAAGATACGCAGTATTTT. The chain couples TRBV5-4 to TRBJ2-3; TRBD2 agrees at 13 bases. The CDR3 contains 17 residues. V shed 4 bases, J shed 5 bases, and the junction held 10 bases outside the gene matches. Germline-derived CDR1 and CDR2 are SGHNT and YYREEE (reference sequence).

The CDR3: CASSSRLQGYEEKLFF. CDR3 sequence (DNA): TGTGCCAGCAGCTCGCGTTTACAGGGGTATGAGGAAAAACTGTTTTTT. The rearrangement joins TRBV11-2 to TRBJ1-4, with 7 bases identical to TRBD1. V dropped 4 bases and J dropped 8; count of bases not matched to a gene: 13. The CDR3 is 16 amino acids. Germline-derived CDR1 and CDR2 are SGHAT and FQNNGV.

This chain links TRBV9 with TRBJ1-2, with 9 positions matching TRBD1. In germline, CDR1 is SGDLS, CDR2 YYNGEE. Trimming removed 6 bases from V and 8 bases from J; junction bases left unmatched: 8. The CDR3 spans 13 residues. CDR3 DNA sequence: TGTGCCAGCACCGCACGGGACAGGGTCGGCTACACCTTC. Translation: CASTARDRVGYTF.

The rearrangement links TRBV5-1 to TRBJ2-6, with 7 nucleotides matching TRBD1. There are 15 residues in the CDR3. The germline gives CDR1 SGHRS, CDR2 YFSETQ. V lost 4 bases to trimming and J lost 2 bases; unmatched junction nucleotides: 3. In DNA form, the CDR3 reads TGCGCCAGCAGCAGTCAGGGGGCTGGGGCCAACGTCCTGACTTTC. Translated, it gives CASSSQGAGANVLTF. Full variable domain (rest looked up from reference TRBV5-1 and TRBJ2-6): KAGVTQTPRYLIKTRGQQVTLSCSPISGHRSVSWYQQTPGQGLQFLFEYFSETQRNKGNFPGRFSGRQFSNSRSEMNVSTLELGDSALYLCASSSQGAGANVLTFGAGSRLTVL.

This sequence joins TRBV5-1 and TRBJ1-1; D perhaps matches TRBD1 (6 bases). With 3 bases removed from V and 8 bases from J, the gap between germline ends came to 23 bases. The CDR3 has 16 amino acids. CDR1 and CDR2 from the germline V gene are SGHRS and YFSETQ. For the CDR3, the DNA is TGCGCCAGCAGCTGGGGGAGCCGGGATATCCAGGGGGAAGCTTTCTTT. This encodes CASSWGSRDIQGEAFF.

CDR3 sequence (DNA): TGTGCCAGTAGTATATCCGGGACGACCCCCTATGGCTACACCTTC. This translates into CASSISGTTPYGYTF. The rearrangement uses TRBV19 and TRBJ1-2; D is perhaps TRBD1 (5 bases). CDR1 and CDR2 (germline): LNHDA, SQIVND (reference sequence). The CDR3 sequence is 15 residues long. V dropped 2 bases and J dropped 4 bases, with 14 bases sitting between them.

This clone showed up just once. The chain is built from TRBV6-5 and TRBJ1-6; D unresolved. Germline V CDR1 and CDR2: MNHEY, SVGAGI. The CDR3 runs 15 residues. V lost 4 bases and J 9 bases, leaving 16 bases between the germline ends. This chain's CDR3 is CASSWAPGGTSPLHF. The CDR3 DNA is TGTGCCAGCAGTTGGGCCCCCGGCGGAACTTCACCCCTCCACTTT.

The chain joins TRBV7-8 to TRBJ1-5; 9 nucleotides line up with TRBD1. The CDR3 runs to 15 residues. V gave up 3 bases and J gave up 3 bases; unmatched junction bases: 3. Germline V lookup: CDR1 SGHVS, CDR2 FQNEAQ. This CDR3 reads CASSFWTGDNQPQHF. The CDR3 DNA reads TGTGCCAGCAGCTTTTGGACAGGGGACAATCAGCCCCAGCATTTT.

This chain joins TRBV15 and TRBJ1-1, with D possibly matching TRBD1 (6 bases). Trimming took 1 base from V and 5 from J, leaving 17 bases between them. The CDR3 loop spans 16 amino acids. Germline V gene sequence: CDR1 LNHNV, CDR2 YYDKDF (reference sequence). This CDR3 is CATSRAPGQRGTEAFF. CDR3 DNA: TGTGCCACCAGCAGAGCTCCAGGACAGAGGGGGACTGAAGCTTTCTTT.

This clone was seen once. The chain is built from TRBV7-9 and TRBJ2-1; D may be TRBD1 or TRBD2 (5 bases each). The CDR3 extends over 14 amino acids. V was pared by 8 bases and J by 7 bases, with 18 bases between. The germline V gene has CDR1 SEHNR and CDR2 FQNEAQ (reference sequence). The chain's CDR3 is CASVRDLIYNEQFF. The CDR3 DNA follows: TGTGCCAGCGTCCGGGACCTCATCTATAATGAGCAGTTCTTC.

The V and J genes are TRBV5-1 and TRBJ2-5, with 10 bases fitting TRBD1. V dropped 4 bases and J dropped 3; count of bases not matched to a gene: 3. Germline V lookup: CDR1 SGHRS, CDR2 YFSETQ. The CDR3 totals 14 residues. Here the CDR3 DNA reads TGCGCCAGCAGCCAAGGGACAGGGGAAGAGACCCAGTACTTC. This codes for CASSQGTGEETQYF.

The chain is built from TRBV6-6 and TRBJ2-7; tentatively, D is TRBD2 (6 bases). The germline V gene has CDR1 MNHNY and CDR2 SVGAGI (reference sequence). This CDR3 is 13 amino acids long. The V end was cut by 4 bases, the J end by 4 bases, with 11 bases between. The CDR3 here is CASSSERVYEQYF. The CDR3 DNA follows: TGTGCCAGCAGTTCAGAGCGGGTGTACGAGCAGTACTTC.

The chain combines TRBV29-1 with TRBJ1-1; 7 bases align to TRBD1. With V trimmed by 7 bases and J by 5 bases, 13 bases remained unmatched. The CDR3 contains 14 residues. From germline, CDR1 is SQVTM and CDR2 ANQGSEA. CDR3 region: CSGVPGPRGTEAFF. In nucleotides, the CDR3 is TGCAGCGGGGTACCGGGACCCAGGGGGACTGAAGCTTTCTTT.

This rearrangement joins TRBV12-5 to TRBJ1-4, with TRBD1 identical over 7 bases. With 0 bases clipped from V and 4 bases from J, the junction kept 14 bases outside the gene matches. This CDR3 has 19 amino acids. Germline CDR1 is LGHNT and CDR2 is FRNRAP. The CDR3 region is CASGLVIRKGDSLNEKLFF. DNA for the CDR3: TGTGCTAGTGGTTTGGTAATCCGTAAGGGGGACAGCCTTAATGAAAAACTGTTTTTT.

V and J are TRBV15 and TRBJ2-1, with D perhaps assigned TRBD1 or TRBD2 (6 bases each). Trimming shortened V by 0 bases and J by 13 bases, and 16 bases separated the two germline ends. The V gene's germline CDR1 is LNHNV and CDR2 YYDKDF (reference sequence). CDR3 length: 14 amino acids. CDR3 residues: CATSRDLVGGAQFF. The CDR3 region has the DNA TGTGCCACCAGCAGAGATCTTGTGGGGGGCGCCCAGTTCTTC.

The chain couples TRBV5-1 to TRBJ2-3; 9 bases map to TRBD2. Germline CDR1 reads SGHRS; CDR2 reads YFSETQ. The V and J ends lost 2 bases and 2 bases, in that order; junction bases with no gene match: 3. CDR3 length: 15 amino acids. Here the CDR3 DNA reads TGCGCCAGCAGCTTACTAGCGGGCCCCACAGATACGCAGTATTTT. Amino acid sequence: CASSLLAGPTDTQYF.

The chain carries TRBV19 and TRBJ1-2; D uncertain. The germline V and J ends were trimmed by 6 bases and 5 bases, with 10 bases remaining between them. The CDR3 runs to 12 residues. Germline CDR1 is LNHDA and CDR2 is SQIVND (reference sequence). Here the CDR3 DNA reads TGTGCCAGTAGCGTCGGCAGGTATGGCTACACCTTC. It codes for CASSVGRYGYTF.